Presented here are 18 T cell receptor beta chains from one specimen sequenced in a study of identical twins. TCRdb processed the 5' RACE reads anew with MiXCR; each CDR3 protein has one entry. The repertoire holds about 490,000 distinct CDR3 sequences, about 15% seen once, with around 0.4% in the top ten. The same data also contributed to another study, on yellow fever vaccine responses in identical twins.

The sequencing input was CD4+ T cells sorted from blood. All receptors come from a woman aged 18-29 years in good health.

This clonotype has more than one count but fewer than ten. This chain joins TRBV12-3 or TRBV12-4 and TRBJ1-5, with no clear D. CDR3 size: 15 residues. V was clipped by 3 bases and J by 3 bases, with 12 bases between them. The CDR3 DNA is TGTGCCAGCAGTTTGTATCCGTCTTCCAATCAGCCCCAGCATTTT. This gives the protein CASSLYPSSNQPQHF.

The V gene is TRBV5-1, the J gene TRBJ1-5, with no clear D. Trimming removed 4 bases from V and 5 bases from J, with 10 bases in between. CDR3 length equals 13 residues. Germline loops: CDR1 SGHRS, CDR2 YFSETQ. DNA for the CDR3: TGCGCCAGCAGCCCGGACGGTGATCAGCCCCAGCATTTT. Translated, it gives CASSPDGDQPQHF.

CDR3 sequence reads: CASSLGQGAETQYF. DNA for the CDR3: TGCGCCAGCAGCTTGGGACAGGGGGCCGAGACCCAGTACTTC. V usage is TRBV5-1 and J usage is TRBJ2-5; TRBD1 matches 10 bases. The J segment lost 5 bases and the V segment lost 0 bases, leaving 1 base of the junction unmatched. The CDR3 spans 14 residues. The germline V gene has CDR1 SGHRS and CDR2 YFSETQ.

CDR3 sequence: CASSLSSLTGELFF. For the CDR3, the DNA is TGTGCCAGCAGTTTGTCGTCTCTCACCGGGGAGCTGTTTTTT. The rearrangement joins TRBV12-3 or TRBV12-4 to TRBJ2-2; D not resolved. CDR3 length: 14 amino acids. Between the trimmed V and J ends, which lost 3 bases and 4 bases, there was a span of 9 bases.

The chain links TRBV5-1 to TRBJ2-2; 8 nucleotides agree with TRBD2. The V gene end was trimmed by 5 bases and the J gene end by 6 bases; junction bases not matched to a gene: 9. The CDR3 loop spans 15 amino acids. CDR1 is SGHRS, CDR2 YFSETQ, per germline. This chain's CDR3 is CASSNPSGGAGELFF. The DNA of the CDR3 is TGCGCCAGCAGTAACCCATCGGGAGGGGCCGGGGAGCTGTTTTTT.

This chain links TRBV12-3 or TRBV12-4 with TRBJ2-4, with a weak D call TRBD1 (6 bases). With 0 bases removed from V and 3 bases from J, the gap between germline ends came to 6 bases. The CDR3 sequence is 14 residues long. CDR3 loop: CASSLAGGKNIQYF. CDR3 nucleotides: TGTGCCAGCAGTTTAGCAGGGGGCAAAAACATTCAGTACTTC.

This clonotype was seen a few times. The chain has TRBV7-9 and TRBJ2-5, with D possibly matching TRBD2 (7 bases). The CDR3 covers 15 residues. The germline CDR1 and CDR2 sequences are SEHNR and FQNEAQ (reference sequence). Trimming took off 4 bases at V and 5 bases at J, with 17 bases between the two ends. CDR3 nucleotides: TGTGCCAGCAGCTCCGGAAGGGGGGGAGCGGAGACCCAGTACTTC. It yields the protein CASSSGRGGAETQYF. The variable domain in full, with the rest retrieved from reference TRBV7-9 and TRBJ2-5, is DTGVSQNPRHKITKRGQNVTFRCDPISEHNRLYWYRQTLGQGPEFLTYFQNEAQLEKSRLLSDRFSAERPKGSFSTLEIQRTEQGDSAMYLCASSSGRGGAETQYFGPGTRLLVL.

In this sample, this clonotype turned up a few times. V gene TRBV12-3 or TRBV12-4 combines with J gene TRBJ2-2; the match to TRBD1 covers 11 bases. The CDR3 consists of 16 residues. J gave up 7 bases and V 3 bases, and 7 bases lay outside the gene matches. DNA of the CDR3: TGTGCCAGCAGTTTGAGGCCGGGACAGGGGGACGGGGAGCTGTTTTTT. This gives the protein CASSLRPGQGDGELFF.

The chain joins TRBV7-9 to TRBJ2-3, with D perhaps TRBD2 (6 bases). The germline CDR1 and CDR2 sequences are SEHNR and FQNEAQ (reference sequence). This CDR3 contains 15 residues. V shed 1 base and J shed 2 bases, with 10 bases lying between them. CDR3 in amino acids: CASSLGELATDTQYF. In DNA form, the CDR3 reads TGTGCCAGCAGCTTAGGAGAACTAGCCACAGATACGCAGTATTTT.

The J gene is TRBJ1-3, the V gene TRBV12-3 or TRBV12-4; 12 positions agree with TRBD1. V shed 3 bases and J 8 bases; nucleotides not matched to a gene: 5. CDR3 length equals 15 residues. The CDR3 bases are TGTGCCAGCAGTTTTGGGGGACAGGGGGCGGACACCATATATTTT. Its translation: CASSFGGQGADTIYF.

This clonotype turned up a few times. The rearrangement uses TRBV10-3 and TRBJ2-7; a weak D match, TRBD2 (6 bases). The CDR3 is made up of 15 amino acids. Trimming took off 3 bases at V and 1 base at J, with 13 bases between the two ends. Looked up from germline, CDR1 is ENHRY and CDR2 is SYGVKD. The CDR3 spells CAISELGRDSYEQYF. CDR3 coding DNA: TGTGCCATCAGTGAATTGGGGCGGGATTCCTACGAGCAGTACTTC.

There are a few counts of this clonotype. The V and J genes are TRBV19 and TRBJ1-1; the match to TRBD1 covers 8 bases. The CDR3 runs to 15 residues. J lost 1 base, V lost 5 bases, and 6 bases had no gene match. Germline values: CDR1 LNHDA, CDR2 SQIVND (reference sequence). CDR3 residues: CASSEDRGSNTEAFF. The CDR3, as DNA: TGTGCCAGTAGTGAAGACAGGGGATCGAACACTGAAGCTTTCTTT. Full variable domain (remainder filled in from reference TRBV19 and TRBJ1-1): DGGITQSPKYLFRKEGQNVTLSCEQNLNHDAMYWYRQDPGQGLRLIYYSQIVNDFQKGDIAEGYSVSREKKESFPLTVTSAQKNPTAFYLCASSEDRGSNTEAFFGQGTRLTVV.

The V call is TRBV20-1, the J call TRBJ2-2, with 14 bases lining up with TRBD2. This CDR3 region has 19 residues. J lost 6 bases, V lost 3 bases, and 15 bases had no gene match. Germline lookup yields CDR1 DFQATT and CDR2 SNEGSKA (reference sequence). Here the CDR3 DNA reads TGCAGTGCTAGGCCGATGGGACTAGCGGGAGTCAGGCGACCCGGGGAGCTGTTTTTT. Its protein is CSARPMGLAGVRRPGELFF.

This clonotype was recorded at least ten times. The chain links TRBV29-1 to TRBJ2-3; D is perhaps TRBD2 (5 bases). The CDR3 is 14 amino acids. Germline assignment: CDR1 SQVTM and CDR2 ANQGSEA. V lost 4 bases, J lost 0 bases, and 11 bases lay in between. CDR3 in amino acids: CSVALDSSTDTQYF. The DNA of the CDR3 is TGCAGCGTTGCACTAGATTCTAGCACAGATACGCAGTATTTT.

The chain uses TRBV27 and TRBJ2-5, with 9 bases aligning to TRBD2. The CDR3 has 17 residues. V dropped 5 bases and J dropped 1; count of bases not matched to a gene: 11. Per germline, CDR1 MNHEY and CDR2 SMNVEV (reference sequence). CDR3 sequence: CASSPLRERGAQETQYF. The DNA of the CDR3 is TGTGCCAGCAGTCCTCTCCGGGAGCGGGGGGCCCAAGAGACCCAGTACTTC.

This clonotype was counted ten times or more. V is TRBV12-3 or TRBV12-4 and J is TRBJ1-2; unclear D gene. V lost 2 bases to trimming and J lost 8 bases, with 9 bases between them. This CDR3 has 12 amino acids. CDR3 in DNA: TGTGCCAGCAGTTTAAGGGCTGCGGGCTACACCTTC. The encoded protein is CASSLRAAGYTF.

This clonotype was detected only a few times. This sequence joins TRBV4-1 and TRBJ1-5; no clear D. CDR1 is MGHRA, CDR2 YSYEKL, per germline. V dropped 0 bases and J dropped 1 base, with 1 base sitting between them. This CDR3 spans 13 amino acids. The CDR3 protein is CASSQESNQPQHF. The CDR3 DNA sequence: TGCGCCAGCAGCCAAGAGAGCAATCAGCCCCAGCATTTT.

The chain uses TRBV7-8 and TRBJ2-2; TRBD2 matches 9 bases. The CDR3 consists of 17 residues. V lost 3 bases, J lost 5 bases, and 10 bases stayed unmatched. Germline lookup yields CDR1 SGHVS and CDR2 FQNEAQ. The CDR3 DNA reads TGTGCCAGCAGCTTTGGAGGAGGGAGCGGGGGGACCGGGGAGCTGTTTTTT. It is translated as CASSFGGGSGGTGELFF.